This passage covers 9 T cell receptor beta chains from one sample sequenced in a study of shared clonotypes between healthy human individuals. The method was immunoSEQ multiplex PCR; TCRdb's version includes in-frame clones alone and lacks a portion of them. The data contain more than 850,000 clones, around three quarters of them singletons. The sequenced sample was memory CD4+ T cells from PBMCs. Subset defined: CD45RA-negative fraction. The receptors stem from a man younger than 30 in good health. Some clones in this sample may be carry-over from other donors' samples.

This chain connects TRBV5-1 to TRBJ2-5; either TRBD1 or TRBD2 may supply D (5 bases each). The CDR3 contains 15 residues. Germline V gene sequence: CDR1 SGHRS, CDR2 YFSETQ. Deletions cut 0 bases from V and 5 bases from J, with 14 bases between. This CDR3 is CASSLVPGRLETQYF. The CDR3 nucleotides are TGCGCCAGCAGCTTGGTTCCGGGGCGCCTGGAGACCCAGTACTTC.

V gene TRBV28 combines with J gene TRBJ2-2, with 9 positions matching TRBD2. V was clipped by 5 bases and J by 8 bases; unmatched bases: 15. The CDR3 is made up of 17 amino acids. Germline V gene lookup returns CDR1 MDHEN and CDR2 SYDVKM. The CDR3 region is CASSPLWSGRPRGELFF. The CDR3 DNA reads as TGTGCCAGCAGTCCCCTGTGGAGCGGGAGGCCCCGGGGGGAGCTGTTTTTT.

The count of this clone is one. The chain uses TRBV5-6 and TRBJ1-2; D gene ambiguous. The germline V gene has CDR1 SGHDT and CDR2 YYEEEE. This CDR3 region has 13 residues. V lost 6 bases to trimming and J lost 4 bases, with 13 bases between them. CDR3 sequence: CASTQGLFYGYTF. CDR3 DNA: TGTGCCAGCACCCAAGGGCTGTTCTATGGCTACACCTTC.

The V gene is TRBV6-1, the J gene TRBJ2-3; maybe TRBD1 (5 bases). Trimming took off 2 bases at V and 0 bases at J, with 15 bases between the two ends. Germline CDR1 MNHNS, CDR2 SASEGT. This CDR3 region has 17 residues. CDR3 sequence: CASSELRAHPSTDTQYF. In DNA form, the CDR3 reads TGTGCCAGCAGTGAACTCAGGGCACACCCTAGCACAGATACGCAGTATTTT.

V usage is TRBV29-1 and J usage is TRBJ2-7; 9 bases map to TRBD1. Germline V gene lookup returns CDR1 SQVTM and CDR2 ANQGSEA. The CDR3 runs 13 residues. V was pared by 7 bases and J by 5 bases, with 9 bases of the junction left unmatched. In DNA, the CDR3 is TGCAGCGGGGGGACAGGGATGAGTAACGAGCAGTACTTC. As protein: CSGGTGMSNEQYF.

The rearrangement links TRBV28 to TRBJ1-5; the D is unclear. Trimming took off 2 bases at V and 3 bases at J, with 14 bases between the two ends. The CDR3 contains 16 residues. Germline lookup yields CDR1 MDHEN and CDR2 SYDVKM. For the CDR3, the DNA is TGTGCCAGCAGTTTACCAAACGCAGGATACAATCAGCCCCAGCATTTT. Translating gives CASSLPNAGYNQPQHF.

CDR3 coding DNA: TGTGCCAGTAGTATACGCTCCGTGTGGTCCATGAGCTCCTACGAGCAGTACTTC. It is translated as CASSIRSVWSMSSYEQYF. The genes are TRBV19 and TRBJ2-7; D gene ambiguous. CDR1 and CDR2 from the germline V gene are LNHDA and SQIVND (reference sequence). The CDR3 loop spans 18 amino acids. The ends were cut back, 2 bases at V and 0 bases at J, with 20 bases in the middle.

This clone showed up just once. CDR3 nucleotide sequence: TGCGCCAGCAGCCAAGTTACTTTAACTAACTACGAGCAGTACTTC. This translates into CASSQVTLTNYEQYF. The V gene is TRBV4-1, the J gene TRBJ2-7, with D uncertain. Germline CDR1 and CDR2: MGHRA and YSYEKL. There are 15 residues in the CDR3. Trimming took off 1 base at V and 3 bases at J, with 13 bases between the two ends.

This clone was seen just once. The chain combines TRBV5-1 with TRBJ2-7; 9 nucleotides match TRBD2. The CDR3 totals 16 residues. V gave up 1 base and J gave up 7 bases; unmatched junction bases: 12. Germline CDR1 is SGHRS and CDR2 is YFSETQ. CDR3 sequence (DNA): TGCGCCAGCAGCTTGAATATTGCGGGAGGGCCGAGGGAGCAGTACTTC. Translating gives CASSLNIAGGPREQYF.